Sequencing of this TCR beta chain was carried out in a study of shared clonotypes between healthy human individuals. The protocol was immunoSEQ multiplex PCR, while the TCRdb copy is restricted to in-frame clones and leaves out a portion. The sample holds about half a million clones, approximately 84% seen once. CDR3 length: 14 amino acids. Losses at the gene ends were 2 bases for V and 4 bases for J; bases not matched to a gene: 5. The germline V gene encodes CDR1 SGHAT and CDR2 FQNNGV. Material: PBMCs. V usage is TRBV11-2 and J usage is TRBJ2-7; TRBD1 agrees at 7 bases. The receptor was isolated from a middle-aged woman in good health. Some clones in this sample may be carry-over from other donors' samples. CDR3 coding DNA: TGTGCCAGCAGCTTAAGGGACAGCAGTTACGAGCAGTACTTC. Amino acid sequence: CASSLRDSSYEQYF.